This T cell receptor (beta chain) appears in the sequencing data of a study of breast tumors, draining lymph nodes, adjacent tissues. Germline V lookup: CDR1 SGDLS, CDR2 YYNGEE. The CDR3 runs 18 residues. TCRdb passed the multiplex PCR reads through MiXCR, listing each CDR3 protein once. The repertoire includes around 290,000 distinct CDR3 sequences, 30% to 35% of them detected once, and 1.1% sits in the top ten. Breast cancer patients provided tissue from their axillary draining lymph nodes. Study-wide results and limits: Tumors had less TCR diversity than lymph nodes, more than nontumor tissue. Luminal-like breast cancer showed significantly greater tumor-nontumor repertoire similarity than basal-like breast cancer did.

On this clonotype itself: Its antigen is unidentified. Given a much more abundant clone one base away, this may be a read error.

This TCR derives from a female donor with breast cancer. Some clones in this sample may be carry-over from other donors' samples. The genes are TRBV9 and TRBJ2-1; D is ambiguous. The sequenced material came from axillary lymph node tissue. CDR3 in amino acids: CASSVNARIRRSYNGQFF. CDR3 bases: TGTGCCAGCAGCGTAAATGCCCGTATAAGACGCTCCTACAATGGGCAGTTCTTC.